The clone carrying this TCR beta chain was seen only once. This record comes from a study of blood T cell repertoires in COVID-19. Across the study: COVID-19 samples from acute and convalescent phases originated in the United States, Italy and Spain.

In the original workflow: Reference gene primer amplification gave nucleated cell count estimates. TCRdb's table, derived via immunoSEQ multiplex PCR, lists solely in-frame clones and lacks some. V and J calls and clone size are those listed in that table; D and trimming were worked out from the DNA. The table includes approximately 310,000 clones, roughly 91% detected once. The sample was peripheral blood. The TCR was taken from a man between 45 and 60 years old with active or convalescent COVID-19.

This chain's CDR3 is CASSDPGTAGGNEKLFF. CDR3 DNA: TGTGCCAGCAGTGACCCCGGAACCGCAGGGGGCAATGAAAAACTGTTTTTT. The rearrangement joins TRBV25-1 to TRBJ1-4; the match to TRBD1 covers 8 bases. The V gene end was trimmed by 3 bases and the J gene end by 5 bases; junction bases not matched to a gene: 11. Germline V gives CDR1 MGHDK, CDR2 SYGVNS. The CDR3 contains 17 residues.